This T cell receptor (beta chain) was found in a study of blood T cell repertoires in COVID-19. Produced via immunoSEQ multiplex PCR; TCRdb's table is partial and in-frame only. This table holds under 300,000 clones, roughly 89% found once. This clone was counted a few times. This TCR derives from a woman in her thirties or forties who had recovered from COVID-19. Sample: peripheral blood.

This CDR3 reads CASSLDSGLPEAFF. The DNA for the CDR3 is TGTGCCAGCAGCTTAGACTCAGGGTTACCTGAAGCTTTCTTT. This chain joins TRBV7-2 and TRBJ1-1, with a weak D call TRBD1 (5 bases). Germline assignment: CDR1 SGHTA and CDR2 FQGNSA. Trimming pared 1 base from V and 6 bases from J, leaving 12 bases between. The CDR3 length is 14 residues.